The 2 T cell receptor beta chains in this list originate from one sample, sequenced in a study of OX40 agonist ivuxolimab in advanced cancers. The repertoire was sequenced with immunoSEQ multiplex PCR; TCRdb's copy has only in-frame clones and lacks some. The sample includes about 49,000 clones, almost 80% seen only once; the top ten take 7.9%. This specimen was CD4+ or CD8+ T cells sorted from blood, taken in a trial of the OX40 agonist ivuxolimab. Every receptor here comes from an adult with an advanced solid tumor such as melanoma, head and neck, liver or kidney cancer.

The chain links TRBV27 to TRBJ1-6, with a weak D call TRBD1 (6 bases). V gave up 4 bases and J gave up 5 bases, with 18 bases separating them. Germline lookup yields CDR1 MNHEY and CDR2 SMNVEV (reference sequence). This CDR3 contains 17 residues. In nucleotides, the CDR3 is TGTGCCAGCAGTTCCCCGGCTTTGGGGGCGCATAATTCACCCCTCCACTTT. Its protein product is CASSSPALGAHNSPLHF.

This clone came up a few times. CDR3 coding DNA: TGTGCCAGCAGTCCCCCCGGACAGGGAGGCATATATTTT. Translation gives CASSPPGQGGIYF. The rearrangement joins TRBV6-5 to TRBJ1-3; 8 bases agree with TRBD1. The CDR3 consists of 13 residues. The germline gives CDR1 MNHEY, CDR2 SVGAGI. Trimming cost V 5 bases and J 12 bases; bases outside gene matches: 9.